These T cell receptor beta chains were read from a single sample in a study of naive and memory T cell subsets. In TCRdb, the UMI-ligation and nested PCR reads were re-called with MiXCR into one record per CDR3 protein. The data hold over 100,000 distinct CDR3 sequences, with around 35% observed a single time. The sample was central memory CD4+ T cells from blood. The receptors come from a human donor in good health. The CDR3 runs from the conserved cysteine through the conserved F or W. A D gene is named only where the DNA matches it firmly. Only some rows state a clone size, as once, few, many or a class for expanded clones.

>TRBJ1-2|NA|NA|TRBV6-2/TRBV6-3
TGTGCCAGCAGAACCTCCACGGAGGGTAGCTATGGCTACACCTTC
CASRTSTEGSYGYTF
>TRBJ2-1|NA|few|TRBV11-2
TGTGCCAGCAGCTTAGGGCCGGAGCAGTTCTTC
CASSLGPEQFF
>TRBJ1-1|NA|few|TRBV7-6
TGTGCCAGCAGCCCCGCTGCTGGCACTGAAGCTTTCTTT
CASSPAAGTEAFF
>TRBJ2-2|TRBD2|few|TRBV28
TGTGCCAGCAGTTCACGCGGACTAGCGGGAAAGGGGAACACCGGGGAGCTGTTTTTT
CASSSRGLAGKGNTGELFF
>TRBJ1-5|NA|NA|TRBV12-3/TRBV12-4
TGTGCCAGCAGTCACAGGTTGAAGGATCAGCCCCAGCATTTT
CASSHRLKDQPQHF
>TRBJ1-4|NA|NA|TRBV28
TGTGCCAGCAGTTTAGGGGGAAGGGATGAAAAACTGTTTTTT
CASSLGGRDEKLFF
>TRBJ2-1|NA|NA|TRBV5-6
TGTGCCAGCAGCTTACCGACCAACTCCTACAATGAGCAGTTCTTC
CASSLPTNSYNEQFF
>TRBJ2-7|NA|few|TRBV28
TGTGCCAGCGTAACGGCCCAGCAGATGTACTTC
CASVTAQQMYF
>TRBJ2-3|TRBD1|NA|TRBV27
TGTGCCAGCAGTACCCGACAGGGGGCGGTAGCAGATACGCAGTATTTT
CASSTRQGAVADTQYF
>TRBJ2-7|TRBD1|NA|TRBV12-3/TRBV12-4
TGTGCCAGCAGTTTACAGGGGGCGCATCGGTACTTC
CASSLQGAHRYF
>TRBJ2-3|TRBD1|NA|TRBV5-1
TGCGCCAGCAGCTTGCGGACAGGGGGCGCAGATACGCAGTATTTT
CASSLRTGGADTQYF
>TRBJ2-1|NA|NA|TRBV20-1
TGCAGTGCTAGTCGGCGGGACTTCATATCCTCCTACAATGAGCAGTTCTTC
CSASRRDFISSYNEQFF
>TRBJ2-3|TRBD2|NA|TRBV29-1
TGCAGCGTTCTCGGCGGGAGGAAGGACCCTAGCACAGATACGCAGTATTTT
CSVLGGRKDPSTDTQYF
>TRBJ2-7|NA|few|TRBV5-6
TGTACCAGCAGCCAGGGCCAAATTTTTCACTACGAGCAGTACTTC
CTSSQGQIFHYEQYF
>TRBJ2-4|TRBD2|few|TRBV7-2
TGTGCCAGCAGCTTACGACTAGCGGGAGTGAACATTCAGTACTTC
CASSLRLAGVNIQYF
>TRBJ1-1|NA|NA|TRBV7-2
TGTGCCAGCAGGCAACAGGGACGCCTCAACACTGAAGCTTTCTTT
CASRQQGRLNTEAFF
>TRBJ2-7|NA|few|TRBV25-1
TGTGCCAGCAGTGAAGTGGGCGAGCAGTACTTC
CASSEVGEQYF
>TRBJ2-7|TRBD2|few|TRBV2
TGTGCCAGCAGTGAGACTAGCGGTAACTACGAGCAGTACTTC
CASSETSGNYEQYF
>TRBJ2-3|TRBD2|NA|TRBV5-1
TGCGCCAGCAGCTTGACCGGGACTAGCATAGATACGCAGTATTTT
CASSLTGTSIDTQYF
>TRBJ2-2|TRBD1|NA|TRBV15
TGTGCCACCAGCCCGCGGGGGACAGGGTATCCCGGGAAGCTGTTTTTT
CATSPRGTGYPGKLFF
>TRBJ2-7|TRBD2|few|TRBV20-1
TGCAGTGCTAGAGATAGGCTAGCGGGAGTATCGACCGAGCAGTACTTC
CSARDRLAGVSTEQYF
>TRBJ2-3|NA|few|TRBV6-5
TGTGCCAGCAGAAGGGATAGCGTAAGCACAGATACGCAGTATTTT
CASRRDSVSTDTQYF
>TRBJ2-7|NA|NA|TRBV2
TGTGCCAGCAGACCAGGGGAAGGGGGGAACGAGCAGTACTTC
CASRPGEGGNEQYF
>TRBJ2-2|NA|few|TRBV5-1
TGCGCCAGCAGCTTGGCCCCGTCCACCGGGGAGCTGTTTTTT
CASSLAPSTGELFF
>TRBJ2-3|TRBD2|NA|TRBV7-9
TGTGCCAGCAGCTCTCCGGGGGGGGTCCCTACAGATACGCAGTATTTT
CASSSPGGVPTDTQYF
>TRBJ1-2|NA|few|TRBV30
TGTGCCTGGAGCCGGCGGCAGGACTATGGCTACACCTTC
CAWSRRQDYGYTF
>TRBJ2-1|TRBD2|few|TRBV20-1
TGCAGTGCAAGAGAGCTTGGACTAGCTGGCCCCTACAATGAGCAGTTCTTC
CSARELGLAGPYNEQFF
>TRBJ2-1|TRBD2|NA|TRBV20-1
TGCAGTGCTAGGAAGCGGGACTACTACAATGAGCAGTTCTTC
CSARKRDYYNEQFF
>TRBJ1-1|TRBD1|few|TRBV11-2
TGTGCCAGCAGCTTAGACGGGACAGGTCGGACTGAAGCTTTCTTT
CASSLDGTGRTEAFF
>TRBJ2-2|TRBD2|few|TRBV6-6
TGTGCCAGCAGCTATCGTGGGACTAGCGGGCCCACGCGGAACACCGGGGAGCTGTTTTTT
CASSYRGTSGPTRNTGELFF
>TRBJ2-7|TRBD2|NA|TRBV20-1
TGCAGTGCTAGATTTAGCGGGAGTTCTTACGAGCAGTACTTC
CSARFSGSSYEQYF
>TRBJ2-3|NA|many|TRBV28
TGTGCCAGCAGTTTAATAGCGGCCACAGATACGCAGTATTTT
CASSLIAATDTQYF
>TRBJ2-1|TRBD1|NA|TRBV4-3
TGCGCCAGCAGCCAGAACACCGACAGGGGGCATGAGCAGTTCTTC
CASSQNTDRGHEQFF
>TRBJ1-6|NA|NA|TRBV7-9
TGTGCCAGCAGCTACCCTAGTTCACCCCTCCACTTT
CASSYPSSPLHF
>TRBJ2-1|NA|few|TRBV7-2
TGTGCCAGCAGCTCTCTAGGCGGGTACAATGAGCAGTTCTTC
CASSSLGGYNEQFF
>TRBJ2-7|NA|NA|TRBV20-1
TGCAGTGCTAGTGGGCACCTCAACTCCTACGAGCAGTACTTC
CSASGHLNSYEQYF
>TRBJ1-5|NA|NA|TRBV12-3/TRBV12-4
TGTGCCAGCAGCTCGCAGTACTCTCAGCCCCAGCATTTT
CASSSQYSQPQHF
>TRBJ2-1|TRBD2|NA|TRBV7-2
TGTGCCAGCAGCTTAGCGGTTGTGGCTAGCGGGAGTTACAATGAGCAGTTCTTC
CASSLAVVASGSYNEQFF
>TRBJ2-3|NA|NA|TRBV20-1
TGCAGTGCTAGAGCAGTAAGCACAGATACGCAGTATTTT
CSARAVSTDTQYF
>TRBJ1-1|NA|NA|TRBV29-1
TGCAGCGTCACAGTTGTGGACACTGAAGCTTTCTTT
CSVTVVDTEAFF
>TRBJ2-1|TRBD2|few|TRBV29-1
TGCAGCGGTACACTAGCGCGCTCCTACAATGAGCAGTTCTTC
CSGTLARSYNEQFF
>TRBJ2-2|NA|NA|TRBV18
TGTGCCAGCTCACGCGCCATTGCGAACACCGGGGAGCTGTTTTTT
CASSRAIANTGELFF
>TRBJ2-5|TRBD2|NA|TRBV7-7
TGTGCCAGCAGCTTAAGTCTAGCGGGAGCTCAGACCCAGTACTTC
CASSLSLAGAQTQYF
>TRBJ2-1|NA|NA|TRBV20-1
TGCAGTGCTAACTCTAACAGGAATGAGCAGTTCTTC
CSANSNRNEQFF
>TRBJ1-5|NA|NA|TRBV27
TGTGCCAGCAGAACCCTATACGGCTCTGCATCGCCCCAGCATTTT
CASRTLYGSASPQHF
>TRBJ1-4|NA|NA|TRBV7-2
TGTGCCAGCAGCTTAAGCCCCCCTAATGAAAAACTGTTTTTT
CASSLSPPNEKLFF
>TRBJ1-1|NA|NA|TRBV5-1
TGCGCCAGCAGCTCACAGAACACCAACACTGAAGCTTTCTTT
CASSSQNTNTEAFF
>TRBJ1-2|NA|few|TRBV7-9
TGTGCCAGCAGCTTAGGAGGGGCAGCTATTGTCTATGGCTACACCTTC
CASSLGGAAIVYGYTF
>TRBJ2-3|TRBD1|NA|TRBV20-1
TGCAGTGCTAGAGCCCCGGGACAGGGTAGTCTAGATACGCAGTATTTT
CSARAPGQGSLDTQYF
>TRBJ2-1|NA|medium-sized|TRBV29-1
TGCAGCCCAATTCTTCTCCCCACGCGGAGCTCCTACAATGAGCAGTTCTTC
CSPILLPTRSSYNEQFF
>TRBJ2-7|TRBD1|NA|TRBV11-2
TGTGCCAGCGGCCCGGGACAGCTAACCGAGCAGTACTTC
CASGPGQLTEQYF